Presented here are 13 T cell receptor beta chains from one specimen sequenced in a study of blood T cells in healthy people across ages. Sample-barcoded 5' priming and a J-beta primer mix drove a second PCR of roughly 7 to 11 cycles. A single record per CDR3 protein comes from TCRdb applying MiXCR to the 5' RACE reads. The table shows fewer than 2,000,000 distinct CDR3 sequences, with approximately 39% occurring only once. The sequenced material came from blood. Every receptor here comes from a human donor in good health.

This clonotype was observed a few times. The chain employs TRBV9 and TRBJ2-5; D is ambiguous. Trimming shortened V by 0 bases and J by 5 bases, and 5 bases separated the two germline ends. Germline-derived CDR1 and CDR2 are SGDLS and YYNGEE. The CDR3 spans 12 residues. The CDR3 loop is CASSVVDETQYF. Here the CDR3 DNA reads TGTGCCAGCAGCGTAGTGGACGAGACCCAGTACTTC.

Only a few counts were recorded for this clonotype. V gene TRBV7-9 combines with J gene TRBJ2-1; D may be TRBD2 (5 bases). V dropped 2 bases and J dropped 6 bases, with 14 bases sitting between them. CDR3 length equals 15 residues. Germline CDR1 and CDR2: SEHNR and FQNEAQ (reference sequence). CDR3 in DNA: TGTGCCAGCAGCTTACTGGAGTATGGAGGCAATGAGCAGTTCTTC. It codes for CASSLLEYGGNEQFF.

The gene calls are TRBV12-3 or TRBV12-4 and TRBJ1-4; TRBD1 might be the D (6 bases). This CDR3 has 12 amino acids. V was trimmed by 6 bases and J by 14 bases, leaving 16 bases between them. This CDR3 reads CASRRGQGWLFF. The CDR3, as DNA: TGTGCCAGCAGGCGGGGACAAGGGTGGCTGTTTTTT.

The V call is TRBV27, the J call TRBJ1-2; 9 bases are shared with TRBD1. The J segment lost 8 bases and the V segment lost 3 bases, leaving 4 bases of the junction unmatched. This CDR3 spans 13 amino acids. The germline CDR1 and CDR2 sequences are MNHEY and SMNVEV (reference sequence). In DNA form, the CDR3 reads TGTGCCAGCAGTTTGCAAACAGGGGGCGGCTACACCTTC. This gives the protein CASSLQTGGGYTF.

This rearrangement joins TRBV29-1 to TRBJ2-1; 7 bases match TRBD1. This CDR3 comprises 14 residues. Germline loops: CDR1 SQVTM, CDR2 ANQGSEA. Losses at the gene ends were 4 bases for V and 8 bases for J; bases not matched to a gene: 11. CDR3 DNA sequence: TGCAGCGTTGCTAAGACAGGGTCTTGGTATGAGCAGTTCTTC. Protein: CSVAKTGSWYEQFF.

The chain carries TRBV27 and TRBJ2-1; D gene ambiguous. The end of the DNA is better explained by TRBJ2-7, so the J call may be wrong. The CDR3 contains 13 residues. In germline, CDR1 is MNHEY, CDR2 SMNVEV (reference sequence). CDR3 sequence reads: CASSWVSNNEQYF. In DNA form, the CDR3 reads TGTGCCAGCAGTTGGGTTTCTAACAATGAGCAGTACTTC.

This clonotype was seen a few times. At one end, the junction sequence differs from germline, possibly due to a read error. V is TRBV6-2 or TRBV6-3 and J is TRBJ1-2; TRBD1 might be the D (5 bases). This CDR3 region has 15 residues. CDR1 and CDR2 (germline): MNHEY, SVGEGT. This CDR3 is CASSYFDRANYGYTF. CDR3 nucleotide sequence: TGCGCCAGCAGTTACTTCGACAGAGCGAACTATGGCTACACCTTC.

The rearrangement uses TRBV6-2 or TRBV6-3 and TRBJ2-3, with 13 bases lining up with TRBD2. The CDR3 length is 16 residues. After removal of 8 bases from V and 5 bases from J, the junction contained 10 bases not matched to a gene. CDR1 and CDR2 (germline): MNHEY, SVGEGT. The CDR3: CASVRGLAGLGDTQYF. The DNA of the CDR3 is TGTGCCAGCGTTAGGGGACTAGCGGGACTCGGAGATACGCAGTATTTT.

The CDR3 bases are TGTGCCAGTAGTGGCGGCAACGGCGGCAATCAGCCCCAGCATTTT. Translated: CASSGGNGGNQPQHF. The chain recombines TRBV19 with TRBJ1-5, with unresolved D. The CDR3 covers 15 residues. Trimming stripped 5 bases from V and 2 bases from J, with 13 bases between. Per the germline V gene, CDR1 is LNHDA and CDR2 is SQIVND (reference sequence).

The chain couples TRBV7-3 to TRBJ1-2, with D possibly being TRBD1 (6 bases). Germline CDR1 SGHTA, CDR2 FQGTGA. Trimming removed 5 bases from V and 10 bases from J, with 17 bases in between. The CDR3 extends over 13 amino acids. CDR3 DNA: TGTGCCAGCAGCGCGGACAGAGGTGCGCCCTACACCTTC. This sequence encodes CASSADRGAPYTF.

V usage is TRBV20-1 and J usage is TRBJ1-5; D not resolved. The CDR3 is 13 residues long. The germline V gene encodes CDR1 DFQATT and CDR2 SNEGSKA (reference sequence). V lost 0 bases to trimming and J lost 4 bases, with 7 bases between them. CDR3 coding DNA: TGCAGTGCTAGAGATCGCCTTAATCAGCCCCAGCATTTT. As protein: CSARDRLNQPQHF.

This clonotype has a handful of counts. This rearrangement joins TRBV5-1 to TRBJ2-5, with D uncertain. The CDR3 length is 14 residues. Germline V CDR1 and CDR2: SGHRS, YFSETQ. The V and J ends lost 1 base and 2 bases respectively, with 9 bases between them. CDR3 bases: TGCGCCAGCAGCTTGTTGGTTGGGCAAGAGACCCAGTACTTC. It specifies CASSLLVGQETQYF.

The V and J genes are TRBV7-2 and TRBJ1-6; possibly TRBD1 for D (5 bases). The CDR3 runs to 15 residues. Germline values: CDR1 SGHTA, CDR2 FQGNSA. The V gene lost 1 base and the J gene lost 7 bases, with 11 bases spanning the gap. This chain's CDR3 is CASSLGSQANSPLHF. CDR3 DNA: TGTGCCAGCAGCTTAGGGTCACAGGCCAATTCACCCCTCCACTTT.